This TCR beta chain was retrieved from a study of blood T cell repertoires in COVID-19. Background on the study: Both acute and convalescent COVID-19 samples were obtained from the United States, Italy and Spain. Sources were T cells, B-cell-depleted T cells, or PBMCs; the material itself was cDNA or gDNA.

In the original processing: Counts of nucleated cells, estimated from reference gene primer amplification, were obtained. Using immunoSEQ multiplex PCR, the repertoire was profiled, and TCRdb retains in-frame clones only, with some absent. V and J calls and clone size are copied from that table; D and trimming were computed from the DNA. The sample includes 300,000 to 350,000 clones, about 90% of them seen just once. The sequence came from a man aged 18-30 years with active or convalescent COVID-19. Source material: peripheral blood.

The DNA of the CDR3 is TGTGCCAGTAGTCCCTCTTCCTATAACGAGCAGTACTTC. Protein: CASSPSSYNEQYF. This chain connects TRBV19 to TRBJ2-7; D not resolved. The CDR3 totals 13 residues. The V gene lost 5 bases and the J gene lost 5 bases, with 13 bases spanning the gap. From germline, CDR1 is LNHDA and CDR2 SQIVND (reference sequence). The full variable domain, with the rest looked up from reference TRBV19 and TRBJ2-7, is DGGITQSPKYLFRKEGQNVTLSCEQNLNHDAMYWYRQDPGQGLRLIYYSQIVNDFQKGDIAEGYSVSREKKESFPLTVTSAQKNPTAFYLCASSPSSYNEQYFGPGTRLTVT.